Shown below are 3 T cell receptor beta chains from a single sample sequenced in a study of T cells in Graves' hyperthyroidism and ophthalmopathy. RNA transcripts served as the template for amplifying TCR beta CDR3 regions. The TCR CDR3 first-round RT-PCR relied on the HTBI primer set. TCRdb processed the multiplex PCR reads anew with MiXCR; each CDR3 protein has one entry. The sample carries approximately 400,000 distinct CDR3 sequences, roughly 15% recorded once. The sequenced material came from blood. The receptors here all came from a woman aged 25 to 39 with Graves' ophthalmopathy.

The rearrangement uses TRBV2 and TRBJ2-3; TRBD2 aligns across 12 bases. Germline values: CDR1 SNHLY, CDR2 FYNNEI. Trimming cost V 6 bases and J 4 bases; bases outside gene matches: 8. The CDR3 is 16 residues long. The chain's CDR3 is CASSPTGLAGPDTQYF. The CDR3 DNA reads TGTGCCAGCAGCCCTACGGGACTAGCGGGTCCAGATACGCAGTATTTT.

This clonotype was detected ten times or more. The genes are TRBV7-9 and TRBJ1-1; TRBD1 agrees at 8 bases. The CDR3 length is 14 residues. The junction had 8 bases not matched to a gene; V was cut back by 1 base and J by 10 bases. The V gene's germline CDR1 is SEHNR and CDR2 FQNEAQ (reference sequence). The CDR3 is CASSLVTQDRAAFF. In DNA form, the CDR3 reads TGTGCCAGCAGCTTAGTCACCCAGGACAGGGCAGCTTTCTTT.

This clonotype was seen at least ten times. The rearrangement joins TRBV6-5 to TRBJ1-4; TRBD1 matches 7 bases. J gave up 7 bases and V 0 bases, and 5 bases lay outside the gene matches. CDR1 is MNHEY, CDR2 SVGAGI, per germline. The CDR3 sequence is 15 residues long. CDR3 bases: TGTGCCAGCAGTTACTCGCCAGGGGGTCGTGAAAAACTGTTTTTT. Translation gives CASSYSPGGREKLFF.